These 13 T cell receptor beta chains came from one sample sequenced in a study of Tregs in tolerant kidney transplant recipients. Clones were read by immunoSEQ multiplex PCR, and TCRdb kept only the in-frame ones, dropping some. The sample has some 66,000 clones, 80% to 95% seen once. Sample: CD8+ T cells from blood, taken before the transplant. Every receptor here comes from a human donor who received a combined kidney and bone marrow transplant.

The V gene is TRBV2, the J gene TRBJ1-5, with 10 nucleotides matching TRBD1. CDR3 size: 14 residues. Germline lookup yields CDR1 SNHLY and CDR2 FYNNEI. Trimming took 4 bases from V and 7 from J; bases not matched to a gene: 4. CDR3: CASSGQGARQPQHF. CDR3 nucleotide sequence: TGTGCCAGCAGTGGACAGGGGGCGAGGCAGCCCCAGCATTTT. The variable domain in full, with the rest retrieved from reference TRBV2 and TRBJ1-5, is EPEVTQTPSHQVTQMGQEVILRCVPISNHLYFYWYRQILGQKVEFLVSFYNNEISEKSEIFDDQFSVERPDGSNFTLKIRSTKLEDSAMYFCASSGQGARQPQHFGDGTRLSIL.

The genes are TRBV7-9 and TRBJ1-1, with 10 bases lining up with TRBD1. The CDR3 is 16 amino acids. V lost 5 bases and J lost 4; bases outside the gene matches: 10. The germline CDR1 and CDR2 sequences are SEHNR and FQNEAQ (reference sequence). The CDR3 nucleotides are TGTGCCAGCAGCCCCCCCGACAGGGGGCCTGGCACTGAAGCTTTCTTT. It specifies CASSPPDRGPGTEAFF.

V usage is TRBV28 and J usage is TRBJ2-7; 7 bases map to TRBD1. With V trimmed by 6 bases and J by 3 bases, 8 bases remained unmatched. From germline, CDR1 is MDHEN and CDR2 SYDVKM. The CDR3 consists of 14 residues. The CDR3 coding sequence is TGTGCCAGCAGATGGACAGGAACCAACTACGAGCAGTACTTC. Residues: CASRWTGTNYEQYF.

This clone was seen only once. The V and J genes are TRBV19 and TRBJ2-5, with TRBD2 as a possible D gene (6 bases). This CDR3 region has 13 residues. The germline V and J ends were trimmed by 3 bases and 7 bases, with 12 bases remaining between them. Germline V gives CDR1 LNHDA, CDR2 SQIVND (reference sequence). The DNA for the CDR3 is TGTGCCAGTAGTATCGGAGGGTCGGGGACCCAGTACTTC. Protein: CASSIGGSGTQYF.

This clone has only one observation. The CDR3, as DNA: TGTGCCAGCAGTACCCCAGGCGACACATGGCCGGAGACCCAGTACTTC. This translates into CASSTPGDTWPETQYF. The J gene is TRBJ2-5, the V gene TRBV28; D remains ambiguous. Deletions cut 5 bases from V and 5 bases from J, with 21 bases between. This CDR3 comprises 16 residues. CDR1 MDHEN and CDR2 SYDVKM come from the germline V gene. Supplemented by reference TRBV28 and TRBJ2-5, the full variable domain reads DVKVTQSSRYLVKRTGEKVFLECVQDMDHENMFWYRQDPGLGLRLIYFSYDVKMKEKGDIPEGYSVSREKKERFSLILESASTNQTSMYLCASSTPGDTWPETQYFGPGTRLLVL.

The chain employs TRBV13 and TRBJ2-7, with unresolved D. CDR3 size: 11 residues. Germline-derived CDR1 and CDR2 are PRHDT and FYEKMQ (reference sequence). V was cut by 4 bases and J by 7 bases, with 8 bases left in between. CDR3 DNA sequence: TGTGCCAGCAGCTCCCGGTTTGAGCAGTACTTC. This sequence encodes CASSSRFEQYF.

V and J are TRBV11-3 and TRBJ1-2; unclear D gene. The germline V gene encodes CDR1 SGHNT and CDR2 YENEEA. V gave up 3 bases and J gave up 1 base, with 6 bases separating them. The CDR3 is made up of 13 amino acids. CDR3: CASSFPNNYGYTF. The CDR3 coding sequence is TGTGCCAGCAGCTTCCCAAATAACTATGGCTACACCTTC.

The rearrangement links TRBV5-1 to TRBJ2-7, with 9 bases aligning to TRBD2. This CDR3 spans 17 amino acids. CDR1 and CDR2 (germline): SGHRS, YFSETQ. The J segment lost 3 bases and the V segment lost 0 bases, leaving 10 bases of the junction unmatched. The CDR3 DNA reads as TGCGCCAGCAGCTTGGCTACTAGCGGGCCTTCCCGCTACGAGCAGTACTTC. Its translation: CASSLATSGPSRYEQYF.

This clone was recorded once. The gene calls are TRBV27 and TRBJ2-5, with TRBD2 identical over 11 bases. Looked up from germline, CDR1 is MNHEY and CDR2 is SMNVEV (reference sequence). The CDR3 sequence is 15 residues long. V lost 4 bases and J lost 4; bases outside the gene matches: 5. The CDR3 bases are TGTGCCAGCAGTTGGGTAGCGGGGGGGCCAGAGACCCAGTACTTC. It yields the protein CASSWVAGGPETQYF.

The chain employs TRBV9 and TRBJ1-2; D perhaps matches TRBD1 (6 bases). The CDR3 extends over 15 amino acids. V was cut by 0 bases and J by 2 bases, with 11 bases left in between. Germline CDR1 and CDR2: SGDLS and YYNGEE. The CDR3 DNA is TGTGCCAGCAGCGTAGTCGGGACACGGAACTATGGCTACACCTTC. Protein product: CASSVVGTRNYGYTF.

This clone was detected once. The CDR3 loop reads CASSELAGSYEQYF. For the CDR3, the DNA is TGCGCCAGCAGCGAACTGGCGGGGAGCTACGAGCAGTACTTC. This chain connects TRBV4-3 to TRBJ2-5; the D gene is possibly TRBD2 (6 bases). The DNA end is more similar to TRBJ2-7, so the J call may be wrong. CDR3 size: 14 residues. Germline CDR1 LGHNA, CDR2 YSLEER.

The chain recombines TRBV27 with TRBJ2-2; TRBD1 aligns across 8 bases. The V gene's germline CDR1 is MNHEY and CDR2 SMNVEV (reference sequence). This CDR3 region has 20 residues. The V and J ends lost 5 bases and 2 bases, in that order; junction bases with no gene match: 19. The CDR3 bases are TGTGCCAGCAGTCCTCCAACCCTAACAGGGGGAAGGGGTAACACCGGGGAGCTGTTTTTT. Protein product: CASSPPTLTGGRGNTGELFF.

V is TRBV4-1 and J is TRBJ1-5, with TRBD1 as a possible D gene (5 bases). CDR1 is MGHRA and CDR2 is YSYEKL in the germline V gene. This CDR3 has 16 residues. With 0 bases removed from V and 1 base from J, the gap between germline ends came to 10 bases. CDR3 region: CASSQEAGISNQPQHF. The CDR3 region has the DNA TGCGCCAGCAGCCAAGAGGCAGGGATAAGCAATCAGCCCCAGCATTTT.